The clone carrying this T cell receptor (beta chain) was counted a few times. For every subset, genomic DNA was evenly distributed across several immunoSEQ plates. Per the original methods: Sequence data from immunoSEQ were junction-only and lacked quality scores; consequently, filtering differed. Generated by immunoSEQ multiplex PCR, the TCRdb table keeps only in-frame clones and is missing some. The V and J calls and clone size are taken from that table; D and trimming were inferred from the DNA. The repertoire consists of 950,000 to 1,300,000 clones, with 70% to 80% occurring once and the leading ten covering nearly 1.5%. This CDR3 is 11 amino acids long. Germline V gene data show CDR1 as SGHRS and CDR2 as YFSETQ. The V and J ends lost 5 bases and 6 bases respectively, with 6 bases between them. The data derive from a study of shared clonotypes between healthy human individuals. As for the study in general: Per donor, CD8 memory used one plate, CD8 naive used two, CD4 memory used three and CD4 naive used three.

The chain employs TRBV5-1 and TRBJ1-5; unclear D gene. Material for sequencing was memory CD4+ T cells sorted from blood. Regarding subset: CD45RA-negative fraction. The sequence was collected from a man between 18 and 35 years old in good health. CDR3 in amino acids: CASSWCQPQHF. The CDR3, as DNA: TGCGCCAGCAGTTGGTGTCAGCCCCAGCATTTT.